This TCR beta chain derives from a study of tumor-infiltrating lymphocytes in localized non-small cell lung cancer. The wider study: Patients included smokers and never-smokers with various histologies, some sampled after neoadjuvant chemotherapy.

V was cut by 2 bases and J by 0 bases, with 11 bases left in between. From germline, CDR1 is SGHVS and CDR2 FQNEAQ. The CDR3 sequence is 15 residues long. Clones were read by immunoSEQ multiplex PCR, and TCRdb kept only the in-frame ones, dropping some. The table includes under 3,000 clones, 55% to 65% detected once. The genes are TRBV7-8 and TRBJ2-7; perhaps TRBD2 as D (5 bases). Sample: uninvolved lung tissue not adjacent to the tumor. The clonotype originates from a human donor with non-small cell lung cancer. CDR3 loop: CASSLRDGSSYEQYF. The CDR3 nucleotides are TGTGCCAGCAGCTTAAGGGATGGGAGCTCCTACGAGCAGTACTTC.